This TCR beta chain comes out of a study of breast tumors, draining lymph nodes, adjacent tissues. Study findings and constraints: Luminal-like breast cancer showed significantly greater tumor-nontumor repertoire similarity than basal-like breast cancer did. That most tumor T cells come from lymph nodes remained unproven. Tumors had less TCR diversity than lymph nodes, more than nontumor tissue.

This clonotype was counted ten times or more. Its target is not known. Looked up from germline, CDR1 is SGHVS and CDR2 is FNYEAQ. V lost 1 base, J lost 4 bases, and 10 bases lay in between. This CDR3 contains 14 residues. Via MiXCR, TCRdb re-called the multiplex PCR reads, giving one row per CDR3 protein. The repertoire consists of some 53,000 distinct CDR3 sequences, with under 55% occurring once and the leading ten covering roughly a tenth. The gene calls are TRBV7-6 and TRBJ2-5, with D possibly matching TRBD2 (6 bases). The sequencing sample was made of breast tumor tissue. This clonotype was sampled from a female donor with breast cancer. Some clones in this sample may be carry-over from other donors' samples. CDR3 in amino acids: CASSLEARGETQYF. The CDR3 nucleotides read TGTGCCAGCAGCTTAGAGGCGCGGGGAGAGACCCAGTACTTC.